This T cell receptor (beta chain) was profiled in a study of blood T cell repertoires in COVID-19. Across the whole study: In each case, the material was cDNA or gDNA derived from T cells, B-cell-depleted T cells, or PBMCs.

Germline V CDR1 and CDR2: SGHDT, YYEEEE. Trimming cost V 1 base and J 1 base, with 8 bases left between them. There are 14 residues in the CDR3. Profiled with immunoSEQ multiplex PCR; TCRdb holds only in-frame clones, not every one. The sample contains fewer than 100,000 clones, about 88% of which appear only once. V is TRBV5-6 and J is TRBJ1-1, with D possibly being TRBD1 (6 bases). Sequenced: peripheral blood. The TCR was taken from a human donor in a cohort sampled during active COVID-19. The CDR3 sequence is CASSLTGRNTEAFF. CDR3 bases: TGTGCCAGCAGCTTGACAGGGAGGAACACTGAAGCTTTCTTT. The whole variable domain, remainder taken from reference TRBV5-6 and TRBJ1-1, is DAGVTQSPTHLIKTRGQQVTLRCSPKSGHDTVSWYQQALGQGPQFIFQYYEEEERQRGNFPDRFSGHQFPNYSSELNVNALLLGDSALYLCASSLTGRNTEAFFGQGTRLTVV.